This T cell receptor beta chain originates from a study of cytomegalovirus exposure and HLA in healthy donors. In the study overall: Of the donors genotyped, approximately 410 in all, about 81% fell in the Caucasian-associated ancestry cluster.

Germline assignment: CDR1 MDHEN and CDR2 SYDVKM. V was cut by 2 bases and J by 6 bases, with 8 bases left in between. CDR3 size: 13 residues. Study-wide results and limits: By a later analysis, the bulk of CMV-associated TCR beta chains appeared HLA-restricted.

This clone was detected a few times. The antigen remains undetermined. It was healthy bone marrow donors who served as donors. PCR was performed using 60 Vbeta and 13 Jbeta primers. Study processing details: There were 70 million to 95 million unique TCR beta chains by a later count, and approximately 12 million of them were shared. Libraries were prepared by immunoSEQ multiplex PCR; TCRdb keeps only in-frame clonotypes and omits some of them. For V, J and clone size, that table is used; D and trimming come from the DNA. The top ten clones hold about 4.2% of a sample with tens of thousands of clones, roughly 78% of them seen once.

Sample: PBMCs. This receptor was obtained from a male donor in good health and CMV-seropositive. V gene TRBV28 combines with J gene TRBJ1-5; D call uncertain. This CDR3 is CASSLTEVQPQHF. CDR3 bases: TGTGCCAGCAGTTTAACGGAGGTTCAGCCCCAGCATTTT.